This TCR beta chain was identified during a study of shared clonotypes between healthy human individuals. The table lists this clone with a count of one. V dropped 4 bases and J dropped 1 base, with 14 bases sitting between them. CDR3 length: 15 amino acids. The V gene's germline CDR1 is MNHEY and CDR2 SVGAGI. Using immunoSEQ multiplex PCR, the repertoire was profiled, and TCRdb retains in-frame clones only, with some absent. The sample contains approximately 2,000,000 clones, 85% to 95% of which appear only once. The rearrangement joins TRBV6-5 to TRBJ2-7, with D maybe TRBD1 (6 bases). The sequence derives from a man younger than 35 in good health. Some clones in this sample may be carry-over from other donors' samples. Source material: naive CD4+ T cells from PBMCs. As for subset: CD45RA+ positively selected. The CDR3 loop reads CASSSDSVLSYEQYF. CDR3 nucleotides: TGTGCCAGCAGTTCGGACAGTGTCCTATCCTACGAGCAGTACTTC.